Below, 10 T cell receptor beta chains from the same sample are listed, as sequenced in a study of PD-L1 blockade in urothelial cancer (dated by TCRdb to the late 2010s). What the time point label conveys for this sample: pretreatment peripheral blood. Library creation used the immunoSEQ multiplex PCR assay. TCRdb carries this immuneACCESS record with in-frame sequences only. Its versions omit some clonotypes, under half of them owing to an unresolved V gene in the studies checked, with the rest unexplained. The sample table holds roughly 56,000 clones, of which about 86% were seen once. The ten largest clones take up roughly 20% of the sample. The source was PBMCs, collected around atezolizumab (anti-PD-L1) treatment. These receptors were obtained from a man in his sixties with urothelial cancer.

The chain joins TRBV13 to TRBJ1-6, with D possibly matching TRBD1 (6 bases). Trimming cost V 1 base and J 10 bases, with 11 bases left between them. Looked up from germline, CDR1 is PRHDT and CDR2 is FYEKMQ (reference sequence). This CDR3 is built from 14 residues. CDR3 protein: CASSLAQGRSPLHF. As DNA, the CDR3 is TGTGCCAGCAGCTTAGCACAGGGAAGGTCACCCCTCCACTTT.

This clone has only one observation. The rearrangement uses TRBV5-1 and TRBJ2-7; 7 nucleotides agree with TRBD1. This CDR3 comprises 13 residues. Unmatched junction bases numbered 7, after V lost 4 bases and J lost 6 bases. CDR1 SGHRS and CDR2 YFSETQ come from the germline V gene. The CDR3 loop is CASSPTAGGEQYF. The CDR3 DNA is TGCGCCAGCAGCCCGACAGCAGGGGGCGAGCAGTACTTC.

V gene TRBV19 combines with J gene TRBJ2-7; 8 positions match TRBD2. With 5 bases clipped from V and 7 bases from J, the junction kept 7 bases outside the gene matches. Germline V gene lookup returns CDR1 LNHDA and CDR2 SQIVND (reference sequence). The CDR3 sequence is 13 residues long. CDR3 sequence reads: CASSRAGAREQYF. Written as DNA, the CDR3 is TGTGCCAGTAGTCGAGCGGGAGCGCGGGAGCAGTACTTC. Combining the CDR3 with reference TRBV19 and TRBJ2-7 gives the whole variable domain DGGITQSPKYLFRKEGQNVTLSCEQNLNHDAMYWYRQDPGQGLRLIYYSQIVNDFQKGDIAEGYSVSREKKESFPLTVTSAQKNPTAFYLCASSRAGAREQYFGPGTRLTVT.

The CDR3 spells CASSISGGANEQFF. The CDR3, as DNA: TGCGCCAGTTCGATTAGCGGGGGGGCGAATGAGCAGTTCTTC. This chain joins TRBV5-1 and TRBJ2-1, with 11 bases lining up with TRBD2. CDR3 length equals 14 residues. V was pared by 8 bases and J by 7 bases, with 8 bases of the junction left unmatched. CDR1 is SGHRS, CDR2 YFSETQ, per germline.

The chain combines TRBV6-4 with TRBJ2-3; 15 nucleotides line up with TRBD2. V trimming: 5 bases; J trimming: 4 bases; junction bases outside the gene matches: 4. This CDR3 contains 16 residues. In germline, CDR1 is MRHNA, CDR2 SNTAGT. The CDR3 region is CASSKGLAGGPDTQYF. The CDR3 DNA reads TGTGCCAGCAGTAAGGGACTAGCGGGAGGTCCAGATACGCAGTATTTT.

The chain couples TRBV9 to TRBJ1-5, with D uncertain. CDR3 length: 14 amino acids. Germline CDR1 SGDLS, CDR2 YYNGEE. V was shortened by 4 bases and J by 1 base, with 9 bases between the two germline ends. For the CDR3, the DNA is TGTGCCAGCAGCTTCACCGGGAGCAATCAGCCCCAGCATTTT. This codes for CASSFTGSNQPQHF.

This clone was seen a single time. The rearrangement uses TRBV7-6 and TRBJ1-5; 7 bases agree with TRBD1. V lost 5 bases to trimming and J lost 4 bases; unmatched junction nucleotides: 8. The CDR3 consists of 15 residues. Looked up from germline, CDR1 is SGHVS and CDR2 is FNYEAQ. The CDR3 DNA sequence: TGTGCCAGCAGCCCAACAGGGGCGCAAAATCAGCCCCAGCATTTT. Its translation is CASSPTGAQNQPQHF.

The V gene is TRBV5-4, the J gene TRBJ1-6, with a weak D call TRBD1 (5 bases). This CDR3 region has 15 residues. Germline CDR1 SGHNT, CDR2 YYREEE (reference sequence). Trimming took 0 bases from V and 10 from J, leaving 14 bases between them. The DNA for the CDR3 is TGTGCCAGCAGCTTGGGGTCAGGGCTAAAGTCACCCCTCCACTTT. Amino acid sequence: CASSLGSGLKSPLHF.

This chain connects TRBV5-5 to TRBJ2-1; maybe TRBD1 (6 bases). V gave up 4 bases and J gave up 0 bases, with 11 bases separating them. The CDR3 contains 15 residues. The germline gives CDR1 SGHKS, CDR2 YYEKEE (reference sequence). CDR3 in DNA: TGTGCCAGCAGCCGGGACACCTACTCCTACAATGAGCAGTTCTTC. Translation: CASSRDTYSYNEQFF.

This chain connects TRBV7-3 to TRBJ2-2; 9 bases line up with TRBD2. The length of the CDR3 is 15 residues. V gave up 5 bases and J gave up 4 bases; unmatched junction bases: 5. From germline, CDR1 is SGHTA and CDR2 FQGTGA. The CDR3 loop is CASSASGEPTGELFF. The CDR3 DNA sequence: TGTGCCAGCAGCGCTAGCGGGGAACCCACCGGGGAGCTGTTTTTT.